One sample yielded the 30 T cell receptor beta chains listed below, sequenced in a study of cytomegalovirus exposure and HLA in healthy donors. PCR employed 60 Vbeta and 13 Jbeta primers. Sequenced by immunoSEQ multiplex PCR; TCRdb stores in-frame clones only, minus some. The sample yields some 150,000 clones, about three quarters seen once. The sample taken for sequencing was PBMCs. Receptor source: a male donor in good health and CMV-seronegative.

This sequence joins TRBV9 and TRBJ2-1, with TRBD2 matching 8 bases. This CDR3 region has 17 residues. V trimming: 0 bases; J trimming: 7 bases; junction bases outside the gene matches: 12. Germline lookup yields CDR1 SGDLS and CDR2 YYNGEE. This CDR3 reads CASSVVREGLPRNEQFF. The CDR3 DNA is TGTGCCAGCAGCGTAGTCCGGGAGGGCCTACCTAGGAATGAGCAGTTCTTC.

This clone was counted a single time. This chain uses TRBV19 with TRBJ1-2, with a possible D match to TRBD1 (5 bases). The CDR3 contains 14 residues. CDR1 is LNHDA and CDR2 is SQIVND in the germline V gene (reference sequence). The V end was cut by 3 bases, the J end by 7 bases, with 15 bases between. Here the CDR3 reads CASSIGGAAGGYTF. The DNA of the CDR3 is TGTGCCAGTAGTATTGGAGGGGCCGCCGGTGGCTACACCTTC.

The V and J genes are TRBV30 and TRBJ2-7; 9 bases line up with TRBD1. Per the germline V gene, CDR1 is GTSNPN and CDR2 is SVGIG (reference sequence). Trimming at V came to 8 bases and at J to 3 bases, leaving 2 bases not matched to a gene. This CDR3 is built from 11 residues. The CDR3 DNA reads as TGTGCCGGACAGGGGAGCTACGAGCAGTACTTC. Its translation: CAGQGSYEQYF.

This chain uses TRBV5-1 with TRBJ2-2; 11 positions match TRBD1. V dropped 4 bases and J dropped 5; count of bases not matched to a gene: 7. The CDR3 contains 16 residues. Germline CDR1 SGHRS, CDR2 YFSETQ. CDR3 bases: TGCGCCAGCAGCCCCGGGACAGGGGGAAGTACCGGGGAGCTGTTTTTT. Protein sequence: CASSPGTGGSTGELFF.

The rearrangement uses TRBV30 and TRBJ2-7, with 7 bases identical to TRBD1. This CDR3 comprises 13 residues. Germline assignment: CDR1 GTSNPN and CDR2 SVGIG (reference sequence). Trimming at V came to 2 bases and at J to 2 bases, leaving 3 bases not matched to a gene. The CDR3 is CAWSRQGAYEQYF. For the CDR3, the DNA is TGTGCCTGGAGTAGACAGGGTGCCTACGAGCAGTACTTC.

This clone was picked up a small number of times. The chain recombines TRBV2 with TRBJ1-5; possibly TRBD1 for D (6 bases). Trimming removed 6 bases at V and 7 bases at J, with 16 bases between. CDR3 size: 14 residues. Germline values: CDR1 SNHLY, CDR2 FYNNEI. This CDR3 reads CASRDRGSGQPQHF. As DNA, the CDR3 is TGTGCCAGCAGGGACAGAGGGTCGGGACAGCCCCAGCATTTT.

This clone was detected only a few times. At one end, the junction sequence differs from germline, possibly due to a read error. This chain joins TRBV7-9 and TRBJ2-7, with 9 bases lining up with TRBD1. This CDR3 has 16 residues. Germline V lookup: CDR1 SEHNR, CDR2 FQNEAQ (reference sequence). CDR3 coding DNA: TGTTCCAGCAGCTTAGTAGCGACAGGGGGTGGGTACGAGCAGTACTTC. The encoded protein is CSSSLVATGGGYEQYF.

This chain links TRBV14 with TRBJ2-7; TRBD2 aligns across 10 bases. J was trimmed by 4 bases and V by 5 bases; bases with no gene match: 11. The CDR3 is made up of 16 amino acids. Germline V CDR1 and CDR2: SGHDN, FVKESK. CDR3 DNA: TGTGCCAGCAGCTTAAGGTTTAGCGGGAGGAAGTACGAGCAGTACTTC. Its translation: CASSLRFSGRKYEQYF.

The chain joins TRBV5-4 to TRBJ2-7; D might be TRBD2 (6 bases). The CDR3 length is 15 residues. With 0 bases removed from V and 5 bases from J, the gap between germline ends came to 15 bases. The germline V gene has CDR1 SGHNT and CDR2 YYREEE (reference sequence). CDR3: CASSLDAGIWNEQYF. CDR3 bases: TGTGCCAGCAGCTTGGATGCGGGAATCTGGAACGAGCAGTACTTC.

V and J are TRBV29-1 and TRBJ1-2; 8 bases are a match to TRBD1. This CDR3 comprises 13 residues. Germline CDR1 and CDR2: SQVTM and ANQGSEA. The J segment lost 6 bases and the V segment lost 7 bases, leaving 10 bases of the junction unmatched. CDR3 bases: TGCAGCGGTAGTCCCGGGACAGGACATGGCTACACCTTC. It specifies CSGSPGTGHGYTF.

This clone was observed a handful of times. The V call is TRBV7-9, the J call TRBJ2-1, with D perhaps matching TRBD1 (5 bases). The germline gives CDR1 SEHNR, CDR2 FQNEAQ (reference sequence). V was pared by 3 bases and J by 9 bases, with 9 bases between. The CDR3 runs to 12 residues. For the CDR3, the DNA is TGTGCCAGCAGCTTTGGCAGGGCTGAGCAGTTCTTC. It encodes CASSFGRAEQFF.

This clone was recorded a few times. The chain has TRBV7-8 and TRBJ1-5; no reliable D call. The V end was cut by 5 bases, the J end by 5 bases, with 19 bases between. Germline V gene sequence: CDR1 SGHVS, CDR2 FQNEAQ. CDR3 length equals 16 residues. CDR3 loop: CASSPSGPLRDQPQHF. CDR3 sequence (DNA): TGTGCCAGCAGCCCGTCCGGGCCTCTGAGGGATCAGCCCCAGCATTTT. The full variable domain, completed using reference TRBV7-8 and TRBJ1-5, is GAGVSQSPRYKVAKRGQDVALRCDPISGHVSLFWYQQALGQGPEFLTYFQNEAQLDKSGLPSDRFFAERPEGSVSTLKIQRTQQEDSAVYLCASSPSGPLRDQPQHFGDGTRLSIL.

This clone appeared once. This chain joins TRBV5-6 and TRBJ1-6, with D unclear. CDR3 length: 15 residues. Trimming cost V 1 base and J 9 bases, with 14 bases left between them. The germline V gene encodes CDR1 SGHDT and CDR2 YYEEEE. CDR3 sequence reads: CASSLREAGVSPLHF. CDR3 nucleotide sequence: TGTGCCAGCAGCTTGAGAGAGGCCGGGGTTTCACCCCTCCACTTT.

This chain links TRBV5-1 with TRBJ2-5; TRBD1 is a possible D gene (7 bases). CDR1 and CDR2 (germline): SGHRS, YFSETQ. V shed 4 bases and J shed 4 bases, with 17 bases lying between them. CDR3 length: 15 amino acids. The CDR3 here is CASSPAEGAVETQYF. Here the CDR3 DNA reads TGCGCCAGCAGCCCGGCGGAGGGGGCCGTAGAGACCCAGTACTTC.

The chain recombines TRBV29-1 with TRBJ1-1, with 10 bases aligning to TRBD1. There are 15 residues in the CDR3. V trimming: 4 bases; J trimming: 4 bases; junction bases outside the gene matches: 9. CDR1 is SQVTM, CDR2 ANQGSEA, per germline. The CDR3 nucleotides read TGCAGCGTTGGGGAACCGGGACAGGGGACCACTGAAGCTTTCTTT. Translation gives CSVGEPGQGTTEAFF.

The chain has TRBV19 and TRBJ2-1, with 8 bases identical to TRBD1. The CDR3 loop spans 15 amino acids. Germline CDR1 LNHDA, CDR2 SQIVND (reference sequence). J gave up 7 bases and V 2 bases, and 7 bases lay outside the gene matches. The CDR3 sequence is CASSIRRTGSNEQFF. CDR3 coding DNA: TGTGCCAGTAGTATACGTAGGACAGGGAGTAATGAGCAGTTCTTC.

CDR3: CAWGLAGGPRETQYF. CDR3 in DNA: TGTGCCTGGGGACTAGCGGGAGGGCCCAGAGAGACCCAGTACTTC. The V gene is TRBV30, the J gene TRBJ2-5; 15 nucleotides match TRBD2. The germline V gene has CDR1 GTSNPN and CDR2 SVGIG (reference sequence). Losses at the gene ends were 5 bases for V and 4 bases for J; bases not matched to a gene: 5. This CDR3 contains 15 residues.

The rearrangement joins TRBV4-1 to TRBJ2-7; 8 nucleotides align to TRBD1. The J segment lost 3 bases and the V segment lost 4 bases, leaving 8 bases of the junction unmatched. The CDR3 totals 15 residues. Germline V gene lookup returns CDR1 MGHRA and CDR2 YSYEKL. CDR3 amino acids: CASSPGTGALYEQYF. In nucleotides, the CDR3 is TGCGCCAGCAGCCCGGGGACAGGCGCTCTCTACGAGCAGTACTTC.

This chain uses TRBV30 with TRBJ1-5; D unresolved. The CDR3 contains 13 residues. The V gene's germline CDR1 is GTSNPN and CDR2 SVGIG (reference sequence). V lost 5 bases, J lost 0 bases, and 8 bases lay in between. The CDR3 spells CAWSGYSNQPQHF. The CDR3 DNA reads as TGTGCCTGGTCCGGGTATAGCAATCAGCCCCAGCATTTT.

V is TRBV11-3 and J is TRBJ2-5; the match to TRBD2 covers 7 bases. From germline, CDR1 is SGHNT and CDR2 YENEEA. The length of the CDR3 is 14 residues. The V gene end was trimmed by 5 bases and the J gene end by 5 bases; junction bases not matched to a gene: 8. The CDR3: CASSLRPRGETQYF. The CDR3 DNA sequence: TGTGCCAGCAGCCTAAGACCGCGGGGGGAGACCCAGTACTTC.

The chain combines TRBV5-4 with TRBJ2-5, with TRBD2 identical over 9 bases. Germline V CDR1 and CDR2: SGHNT, YYREEE (reference sequence). The CDR3 covers 14 residues. The trim removed 2 bases at V and 11 bases at J, leaving 10 bases unmatched. This CDR3 is CASSFEASGTQQYF. CDR3 sequence (DNA): TGTGCCAGCAGCTTTGAGGCTAGCGGGACCCAACAGTACTTC.

The chain employs TRBV6-6 and TRBJ2-7; 10 bases fit TRBD2. V lost 5 bases, J lost 6 bases, and 10 bases stayed unmatched. CDR3 length: 15 residues. Per the germline V gene, CDR1 is MNHNY and CDR2 is SVGAGI (reference sequence). This CDR3 is CASSRAPSGGLEQYF. CDR3 DNA: TGTGCCAGCAGTAGGGCCCCTAGCGGGGGCCTCGAGCAGTACTTC.

CDR3 DNA sequence: TGTGCCAGTAGTATCGGAGGGATCGGACAGCCCCAGCATTTT. This sequence encodes CASSIGGIGQPQHF. The chain has TRBV19 and TRBJ1-5; D is ambiguous. Germline CDR1 is LNHDA and CDR2 is SQIVND (reference sequence). Trimming left V 3 bases short and J 7 bases short, with 13 bases between. The CDR3 has 14 amino acids. The whole variable domain, filled in from reference TRBV19 and TRBJ1-5, reads DGGITQSPKYLFRKEGQNVTLSCEQNLNHDAMYWYRQDPGQGLRLIYYSQIVNDFQKGDIAEGYSVSREKKESFPLTVTSAQKNPTAFYLCASSIGGIGQPQHFGDGTRLSIL.

This chain links TRBV18 with TRBJ2-7, with 9 bases fitting TRBD1. The V gene end was trimmed by 4 bases and the J gene end by 1 base; junction bases not matched to a gene: 5. Germline V gene lookup returns CDR1 KGHSH and CDR2 LQKENI. This CDR3 spans 15 amino acids. CDR3 region: CASSRGTGTSYEQYF. In DNA form, the CDR3 reads TGTGCCAGCTCACGCGGGACAGGGACGTCCTACGAGCAGTACTTC.

There are a few counts of this clone. V usage is TRBV6-6 and J usage is TRBJ2-3, with D maybe TRBD1 (5 bases). The CDR3 consists of 14 residues. From germline, CDR1 is MNHNY and CDR2 SVGAGI (reference sequence). V lost 7 bases, J lost 2 bases, and 13 bases lay in between. The CDR3 coding sequence is TGTGCCAGCAAAAGGGGCACTTACACAGATACGCAGTATTTT. Its translation is CASKRGTYTDTQYF.

In regard to this clone: Other DNA variants within this sample encode the same CDR3. The chain has TRBV30 and TRBJ2-7; a weak D match, TRBD1 (6 bases). Looked up from germline, CDR1 is GTSNPN and CDR2 is SVGIG (reference sequence). V was trimmed by 1 base and J by 1 base, leaving 8 bases between them. The CDR3 length is 13 residues. The CDR3 sequence: CAWSAGVSYEQYF. The CDR3 DNA reads TGTGCCTGGAGTGCAGGGGTTTCCTACGAGCAGTACTTC.

The rearrangement joins TRBV29-1 to TRBJ1-1; maybe TRBD1 (6 bases). This CDR3 has 13 amino acids. V lost 4 bases, J lost 3 bases, and 12 bases lay in between. From germline, CDR1 is SQVTM and CDR2 ANQGSEA. Here the CDR3 DNA reads TGCAGCGTTGGTAGGGGGTGGGACACTGAAGCTTTCTTT. It yields the protein CSVGRGWDTEAFF.

The J gene is TRBJ2-7, the V gene TRBV11-3, with 8 nucleotides matching TRBD1. CDR1 and CDR2 from the germline V gene are SGHNT and YENEEA. The CDR3 runs to 16 residues. Losses at the gene ends were 0 bases for V and 0 bases for J; bases not matched to a gene: 4. CDR3: CASSLDTGGISYEQYF. The DNA of the CDR3 is TGTGCCAGCAGCTTAGATACAGGGGGGATCTCCTACGAGCAGTACTTC. Using reference TRBV11-3 and TRBJ2-7 for the parts outside the CDR3, the full variable domain is EAGVVQSPRYKIIEKKQPVAFWCNPISGHNTLYWYLQNLGQGPELLIRYENEEAVDDSQLPKDRFSAERLKGVDSTLKIQPAELGDSAVYLCASSLDTGGISYEQYFGPGTRLTVT.

This clone was counted between two and nine times. The chain employs TRBV4-2 and TRBJ2-3, with TRBD2 matching 10 bases. This CDR3 region has 16 residues. CDR1 is LGHNA, CDR2 YNFKEQ, per germline. With V trimmed by 4 bases and J by 1 base, 5 bases remained unmatched. The CDR3 reads CASSPSGLARTDTQYF. As DNA, the CDR3 is TGTGCCAGCAGCCCATCGGGACTAGCGCGCACAGATACGCAGTATTTT.

The chain carries TRBV5-1 and TRBJ2-3, with TRBD2 as a possible D gene (6 bases). Germline assignment: CDR1 SGHRS and CDR2 YFSETQ. V was cut by 2 bases and J by 5 bases, with 12 bases left in between. The length of the CDR3 is 14 residues. CDR3 in amino acids: CASSFPRERDTQYF. Here the CDR3 DNA reads TGCGCCAGCAGCTTCCCCCGGGAGAGAGATACGCAGTATTTT.